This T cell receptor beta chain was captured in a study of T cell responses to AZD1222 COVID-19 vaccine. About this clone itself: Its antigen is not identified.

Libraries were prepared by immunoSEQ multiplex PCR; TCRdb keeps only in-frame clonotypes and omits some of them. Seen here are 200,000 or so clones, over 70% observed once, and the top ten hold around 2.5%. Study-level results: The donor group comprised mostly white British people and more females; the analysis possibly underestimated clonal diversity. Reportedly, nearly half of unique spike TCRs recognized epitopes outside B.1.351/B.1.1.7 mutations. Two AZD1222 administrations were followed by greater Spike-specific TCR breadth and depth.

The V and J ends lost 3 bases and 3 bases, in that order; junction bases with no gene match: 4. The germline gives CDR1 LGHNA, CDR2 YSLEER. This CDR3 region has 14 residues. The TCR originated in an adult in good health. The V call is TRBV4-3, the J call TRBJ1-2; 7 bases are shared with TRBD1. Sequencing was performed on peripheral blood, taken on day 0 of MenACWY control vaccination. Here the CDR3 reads CASSQVGTDYGYTF. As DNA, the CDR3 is TGCGCCAGCAGCCAGGTCGGGACAGACTATGGCTACACCTTC.